This T cell receptor beta chain is from a study of brain T cells in children with intractable seizures. Study-wide points: Pre-surgery blood may have been undersampled, hiding some clones. Only CDR3 sequence similarity suggested viral specificity, without known HCMV serostatus.

Only cases whose brain tissue showed the highest T cell transcript signatures were sequenced. Patients received at least one anti-epileptic drug before surgery. Produced via immunoSEQ multiplex PCR; TCRdb's table is partial and in-frame only. The sample holds tens of thousands of clones, 93% seen once. The CDR3 extends over 17 amino acids. The V and J ends lost 2 bases and 2 bases respectively, with 19 bases between them. The germline V gene encodes CDR1 MNHNS and CDR2 SASEGT. A remark on this clone: Its antigen is unknown.

The receptor was isolated from a boy under two years old with tuberous sclerosis and intractable seizures. This chain uses TRBV6-1 with TRBJ2-7; D gene unclear. The source was peripheral blood, collected at surgery. The CDR3 here is CASSEPGRTPNTYEQYF. The CDR3 DNA reads TGTGCCAGCAGTGAACCCGGACGGACCCCGAATACCTACGAGCAGTACTTC.